This T cell receptor (beta chain) appears in the sequencing data of a study of lymphopenia after photon versus proton radiotherapy. Study-wide points: Post-nadir diversity loss with photons came from oligoclonal expansion, particularly CD8+ Temra cells.

CDR1 and CDR2 from the germline V gene are MNHNS and SASEGT. Trimming left V 7 bases short and J 5 bases short, with 14 bases between. The CDR3 covers 14 residues. This clone appeared a single time. Its matching antigen is unknown. Libraries were prepared by immunoSEQ multiplex PCR; TCRdb keeps only in-frame clonotypes and omits some of them. The table lists roughly 38,000 clones, roughly 90% of them singletons, with 13% to 15% in the top ten. The material sequenced was peripheral blood, taken from a patient treated with photon-based radiotherapy. The chain employs TRBV6-1 and TRBJ2-2; tentatively, D is TRBD2 (6 bases). The TCR was taken from a man between 60 and 70 years old with cholangiocarcinoma. CDR3 DNA: TGTGCCAGCAAGTCGACTAGTGGGACCGGGGAGCTGTTTTTT. Amino acids: CASKSTSGTGELFF.